The TCR beta chain described here comes from a study of CD8 T cells in ankylosing spondylitis. CDR1 ENHRY and CDR2 SYGVKD come from the germline V gene. CDR3 length equals 19 residues. V shed 2 bases and J 4 bases; nucleotides not matched to a gene: 8. One entry per CDR3 protein, called by TCRdb with MiXCR from the 5' RACE reads. Here the sample spans roughly 180,000 distinct CDR3 sequences, roughly 13% being singletons. This clonotype was seen ten or more times. The receptor was derived from a male donor with ankylosing spondylitis or in good health (not recorded which). Sequences were obtained from blood, either unsorted or a sorted T cell fraction (not recorded which). The V call is TRBV10-3, the J call TRBJ2-6; 13 positions match TRBD2. Here the CDR3 reads CAISEELAGGSSGANVLTF. In DNA form, the CDR3 reads TGTGCCATCAGTGAGGAACTAGCGGGAGGGTCGAGCGGGGCCAACGTCCTGACTTTC.